This T cell receptor (beta chain) is drawn from a study of shared clonotypes between healthy human individuals. Overall study results and limits: Shared across a few donors were roughly 4.8% of the naive CD4 clonotypes.

CDR1 and CDR2 from the germline V gene are LNHDA and SQIVND (reference sequence). The CDR3 contains 15 residues. Trimming stripped 7 bases from V and 9 bases from J, with 24 bases between. Produced via immunoSEQ multiplex PCR; TCRdb's table is partial and in-frame only. The repertoire holds roughly 1 million clones, with about 70% as singletons. Turning to this clone: The target antigen is unknown.

The chain couples TRBV19 to TRBJ2-5; maybe TRBD2 (5 bases). Sequences were obtained from memory CD4+ T cells sorted from blood. Subset specified: CD45RA-negative fraction. This sequence was found in a man younger than 35 in good health. The CDR3 region is CASKEDPVRQTAQYF. CDR3 DNA sequence: TGTGCCAGTAAGGAGGACCCTGTACGCCAGACGGCCCAGTACTTC.